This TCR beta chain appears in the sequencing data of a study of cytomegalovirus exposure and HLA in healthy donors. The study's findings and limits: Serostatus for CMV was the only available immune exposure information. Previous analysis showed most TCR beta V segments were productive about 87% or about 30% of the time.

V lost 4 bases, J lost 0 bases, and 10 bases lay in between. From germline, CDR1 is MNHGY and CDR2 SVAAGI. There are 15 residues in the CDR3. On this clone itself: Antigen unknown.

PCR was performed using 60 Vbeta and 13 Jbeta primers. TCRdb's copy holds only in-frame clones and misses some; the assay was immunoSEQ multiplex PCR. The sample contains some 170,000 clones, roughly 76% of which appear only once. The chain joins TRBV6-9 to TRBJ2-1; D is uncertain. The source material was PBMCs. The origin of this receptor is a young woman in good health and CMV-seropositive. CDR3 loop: CASSFTRSSYNEQFF. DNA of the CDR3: TGTGCCAGCAGTTTTACCCGGAGCTCCTACAATGAGCAGTTCTTC.